This T cell receptor beta chain was retrieved from a study of blood T cell repertoires in COVID-19. As for the study in general: The United States, Italy and Spain provided the acute and convalescent COVID-19 samples. Sources were T cells, B-cell-depleted T cells, or PBMCs; the material itself was cDNA or gDNA.

Germline V gives CDR1 KGHSH, CDR2 LQKENI. Trimming took 0 bases from V and 6 from J, leaving 3 bases between them. This CDR3 comprises 12 residues. Original methodology: Reference gene primers were amplified, and this amplification served to estimate nucleated cell counts. This table comes from immunoSEQ multiplex PCR, and its TCRdb copy is limited to in-frame clones, with some not included. For V, J and clone size, that table is used; D and trimming come from the DNA. In the table there are 150,000 to 180,000 clones, approximately 80% of which are singletons. This TCR came from a woman aged 60 to 75 with acute or convalescent COVID-19. V is TRBV18 and J is TRBJ1-5; D is unresolved. The specimen was peripheral blood. The CDR3 DNA reads TGTGCCAGCTCACCACCGGCTCAGCCCCAGCATTTT. Its translation is CASSPPAQPQHF.